The 14 T cell receptor beta chains reported below all come from one sample, sequenced in a study of blood T cell repertoires in COVID-19. The protocol was immunoSEQ multiplex PCR, while the TCRdb copy is restricted to in-frame clones and leaves out a portion. The table has about 280,000 clones, around 86% seen once. The sample comprised peripheral blood. These receptors were collected from a man in his fifties or sixties with acute or convalescent COVID-19.

The chain employs TRBV4-1 and TRBJ2-1, with 12 positions matching TRBD1. V trimming: 3 bases; J trimming: 8 bases; junction bases outside the gene matches: 14. This CDR3 has 18 residues. Germline loops: CDR1 MGHRA, CDR2 YSYEKL. CDR3 bases: TGCGCCAGCAGCCAGCGTCGCCTCCGGGACAGGGGGCCGGATGAGCAGTTCTTC. Its protein is CASSQRRLRDRGPDEQFF.

V gene TRBV13 combines with J gene TRBJ1-1; possibly TRBD1 for D (5 bases). V lost 7 bases, J lost 1 base, and 19 bases lay in between. CDR1 and CDR2 from the germline V gene are PRHDT and FYEKMQ (reference sequence). The CDR3 spans 16 residues. The CDR3 loop is CASMGDGGSTNTEAFF. The DNA for the CDR3 is TGTGCCAGCATGGGAGACGGGGGTTCAACGAACACTGAAGCTTTCTTT.

This chain joins TRBV2 and TRBJ2-3, with 7 bases aligning to TRBD1. The CDR3 totals 15 residues. The trim removed 1 base at V and 3 bases at J, leaving 4 bases unmatched. Per the germline V gene, CDR1 is SNHLY and CDR2 is FYNNEI. This chain's CDR3 is CASSEEGASTDTQYF. The CDR3 nucleotides read TGTGCCAGCAGTGAAGAGGGGGCGAGTACAGATACGCAGTATTTT. The variable domain in full, completed from reference TRBV2 and TRBJ2-3, reads EPEVTQTPSHQVTQMGQEVILRCVPISNHLYFYWYRQILGQKVEFLVSFYNNEISEKSEIFDDQFSVERPDGSNFTLKIRSTKLEDSAMYFCASSEEGASTDTQYFGPGTRLTVL.

V and J are TRBV5-1 and TRBJ2-1; D possibly corresponds to TRBD1 (8 bases). The CDR3 runs to 17 residues. Germline V CDR1 and CDR2: SGHRS, YFSETQ. V gave up 3 bases and J gave up 9 bases, with 25 bases separating them. For the CDR3, the DNA is TGCGCCAGCAGCTCCCTTTCATCGGACAGGGAGGGGGCTGAGCAGTTCTTC. This encodes CASSSLSSDREGAEQFF.

The CDR3 sequence is CASSKSTGSGEQFF. CDR3 nucleotide sequence: TGCGCCAGCAGTAAATCCACAGGGTCGGGTGAGCAGTTCTTC. V usage is TRBV10-1 and J usage is TRBJ2-1, with D possibly TRBD1 on 6 matching bases. Germline lookup yields CDR1 WNHNN and CDR2 SYGVQD (reference sequence). The CDR3 is 14 amino acids. Trimming cost V 5 bases and J 9 bases, with 17 bases left between them.

The chain couples TRBV6-6 to TRBJ1-3; no definite D call. CDR3 size: 15 residues. Between the trimmed V and J ends, which lost 0 bases and 0 bases, there was a span of 6 bases. Germline CDR1 MNHNY, CDR2 SVGAGI (reference sequence). The CDR3 protein is CASSYSISSGNTIYF. CDR3 in DNA: TGTGCCAGCAGTTACTCGATCAGCTCTGGAAACACCATATATTTT.

The chain links TRBV5-4 to TRBJ2-2; TRBD2 might be the D (6 bases). The germline V gene has CDR1 SGHNT and CDR2 YYREEE (reference sequence). The CDR3 runs 16 residues. Trimming stripped 4 bases from V and 5 bases from J, with 18 bases between. This CDR3 is CASSRAGIGPTGELFF. As DNA, the CDR3 is TGTGCCAGCAGCCGGGCGGGGATTGGGCCGACCGGGGAGCTGTTTTTT.

This chain joins TRBV9 and TRBJ2-1; a weak D match, TRBD2 (6 bases). V shed 0 bases and J shed 5 bases, with 6 bases lying between them. CDR1 and CDR2 from the germline V gene are SGDLS and YYNGEE. The CDR3 length is 13 residues. CDR3 region: CASSVGGDNEQFF. CDR3 sequence (DNA): TGTGCCAGCAGCGTAGGGGGGGACAATGAGCAGTTCTTC.

J is TRBJ2-5 and V is TRBV7-6, with 8 positions matching TRBD2. V gave up 3 bases and J gave up 1 base; unmatched junction bases: 4. This CDR3 region has 15 residues. The germline CDR1 and CDR2 sequences are SGHVS and FNYEAQ. The CDR3 loop reads CASSFRGGIQETQYF. CDR3 in DNA: TGTGCCAGCAGCTTTCGGGGGGGGATCCAAGAGACCCAGTACTTC.

V usage is TRBV24-1 and J usage is TRBJ1-2; a possible D gene is TRBD1 (6 bases). The germline gives CDR1 KGHDR, CDR2 SFDVKD. This CDR3 is 17 amino acids long. Trimming cost V 0 bases and J 5 bases, with 18 bases left between them. As DNA, the CDR3 is TGTGCCACCAGTGATTTGCAGAGGTGGCGGACAGCGTATGGCTACACCTTC. It encodes CATSDLQRWRTAYGYTF.

This clone was detected once. The rearrangement joins TRBV15 to TRBJ2-3; TRBD2 agrees at 10 bases. From germline, CDR1 is LNHNV and CDR2 YYDKDF (reference sequence). V was pared by 2 bases and J by 0 bases, with 5 bases of the junction left unmatched. This CDR3 region has 17 residues. The CDR3 DNA reads as TGTGCCACCAGCAGACTTGGGACTAGCGTTAGCACAGATACGCAGTATTTT. This encodes CATSRLGTSVSTDTQYF.

This chain connects TRBV9 to TRBJ2-2; 10 bases match TRBD1. The CDR3 sequence is 18 residues long. Germline V CDR1 and CDR2: SGDLS, YYNGEE. The ends lost 4 bases at V and 7 bases at J; junction bases unmatched: 16. CDR3 sequence: CASSPGVGGQGIDGELFF. The DNA for the CDR3 is TGTGCCAGCAGCCCTGGGGTAGGGGGACAGGGGATCGACGGGGAGCTGTTTTTT.

This chain joins TRBV11-2 and TRBJ1-5; 7 bases are shared with TRBD1. The ends lost 2 bases at V and 7 bases at J; junction bases unmatched: 5. This CDR3 region has 14 residues. Germline V gene data show CDR1 as SGHAT and CDR2 as FQNNGV. CDR3 nucleotides: TGTGCCAGCAGCTTACAAGGGGGCACCCAGCCCCAGCATTTT. It codes for CASSLQGGTQPQHF.

The V and J genes are TRBV5-1 and TRBJ1-1; D possibly corresponds to TRBD1 (5 bases). Germline values: CDR1 SGHRS, CDR2 YFSETQ. CDR3 size: 14 residues. V was clipped by 6 bases and J by 2 bases, with 14 bases between them. The CDR3 is CASTRAGLNTEAFF. For the CDR3, the DNA is TGCGCCAGCACAAGGGCAGGGCTTAACACTGAAGCTTTCTTT. Full variable domain (rest looked up from reference TRBV5-1 and TRBJ1-1): KAGVTQTPRYLIKTRGQQVTLSCSPISGHRSVSWYQQTPGQGLQFLFEYFSETQRNKGNFPGRFSGRQFSNSRSEMNVSTLELGDSALYLCASTRAGLNTEAFFGQGTRLTVV.